What follows is one T cell receptor (beta chain) and its context. Its specificity is unknown. A multiplex PCR was run with 60 Vbeta primers and 13 Jbeta primers. Using immunoSEQ multiplex PCR, the repertoire was profiled, and TCRdb retains in-frame clones only, with some absent. Of 200,000 or so clones in the sample, 60% to 85% were seen once. J lost 0 bases, V lost 6 bases, and 7 bases had no gene match. The CDR3 runs to 16 residues. Germline values: CDR1 MNHEY, CDR2 SMNVEV (reference sequence). This entry comes from a study of cytomegalovirus exposure and HLA in healthy donors. Broader study findings: The authors enumerated 164 TCR beta chains as linked to cytomegalovirus. In all likelihood, a cluster of highly shared sequence variants was a sequencing artifact.

The sample taken for sequencing was PBMCs. The receptor was isolated from a man between 40 and 49 years old in good health and CMV-seronegative. V usage is TRBV27 and J usage is TRBJ2-1; TRBD2 aligns across 8 bases. CDR3 sequence reads: CASRTLTSVSYNEQFF. CDR3 sequence (DNA): TGTGCCAGCAGGACTCTGACTAGCGTCTCCTACAATGAGCAGTTCTTC.